This entry features one T cell receptor beta chain sequence. The target antigen is unknown. Specified treatment: roughly ten-day PBMC culture with coronavirus spike peptide pools or control peptides (ViraFEST assay). The data were obtained in a study of vaccination and CD4 T cells after COVID-19. Study at large: Four females and six males made up the convalescents, two of whom were Hispanic. Overlapping peptides covering the spike proteins of SARS-CoV-2, HCoV-NL63, HCoV-OC43 and HCoV-229E were added to stimulate cells.

Germline V gene lookup returns CDR1 GTSNPN and CDR2 SVGIG (reference sequence). The CDR3 consists of 11 residues. With 4 bases clipped from V and 6 bases from J, the junction kept 0 bases outside the gene matches. Study outcomes and limitations: Spike mono-reactivity was shown by 304 of 307 vaccine-specific clones in convalescent patients.

The Oncomine TCR Beta short-read assay was what sequenced the DNA obtained from cultured CD4+ T cells. Via MiXCR, TCRdb re-called the PCR reads, giving one row per CDR3 protein. This sample carries tens of thousands of distinct CDR3 sequences, roughly 45% of them seen once, and the ten largest clones take approximately 13%. This clonotype was sampled from a human donor who had recovered from COVID-19. The chain combines TRBV30 with TRBJ2-3; TRBD2 matches 8 bases. The sample comprised CD4+ T cells from blood, cultured in vitro. The CDR3 protein is CAWIAGDTQYF. CDR3 bases: TGTGCCTGGATAGCGGGGGATACGCAGTATTTT.